This passage covers 6 T cell receptor beta chains from one sample sequenced in a study of CD8+ T cells in alopecia areata. TCR sequencing used cDNA made by reverse transcription of extracted RNA. Method: immunoSEQ multiplex PCR; TCRdb's copy keeps in-frame clones and lacks some. The sample lists approximately 180,000 clones, roughly 59% occurring once. The source was CD4+ T cells sorted from blood, collected at week 0. The receptors were sampled from a human donor with alopecia areata.

This clone was recorded at least ten times. The V gene is TRBV27, the J gene TRBJ1-5; D is perhaps TRBD1 (5 bases). The V and J ends lost 3 bases and 4 bases respectively, with 13 bases between them. This CDR3 is 15 amino acids long. Germline CDR1 and CDR2: MNHEY and SMNVEV (reference sequence). Here the CDR3 DNA reads TGTGCCAGCAGTTTCGCCGGGACTCCGAATCAGCCCCAGCATTTT. Its translation is CASSFAGTPNQPQHF.

This sequence joins TRBV27 and TRBJ2-7; D may be TRBD1 (5 bases). The germline CDR1 and CDR2 sequences are MNHEY and SMNVEV (reference sequence). This CDR3 has 13 residues. V dropped 6 bases and J dropped 2 bases, with 11 bases sitting between them. The CDR3 here is CASRGRPAYEQYF. The CDR3, as DNA: TGTGCCAGCAGGGGGCGACCCGCCTACGAGCAGTACTTC.

This sequence joins TRBV10-3 and TRBJ1-5, with 7 bases fitting TRBD1. Germline V gives CDR1 ENHRY, CDR2 SYGVKD. The J segment lost 2 bases and the V segment lost 0 bases, leaving 1 base of the junction unmatched. The CDR3 is 15 amino acids. This CDR3 reads CAISESDRRNQPQHF. In DNA form, the CDR3 reads TGTGCCATCAGTGAGTCGGACAGGCGCAATCAGCCCCAGCATTTT.

This clone was detected only once. This chain uses TRBV2 with TRBJ1-1; D is undetermined. The V and J ends lost 3 bases and 4 bases respectively, with 9 bases between them. The CDR3 runs 13 residues. CDR1 is SNHLY and CDR2 is FYNNEI in the germline V gene. Here the CDR3 DNA reads TGTGCCAGCAGTGAGATGGACGGCACTGAAGCTTTCTTT. Translation gives CASSEMDGTEAFF.

This clone was recorded a few times. This chain connects TRBV15 to TRBJ2-6; D is unclear. The CDR3 length is 15 residues. Trimming shortened V by 8 bases and J by 0 bases, and 11 bases separated the two germline ends. CDR1 LNHNV and CDR2 YYDKDF come from the germline V gene (reference sequence). The CDR3 nucleotides read TGTGCCACCTTTAACATTCGCTCTGGGGCCAACGTCCTGACTTTC. This sequence encodes CATFNIRSGANVLTF.

V gene TRBV7-2 combines with J gene TRBJ2-3; D may match TRBD1 or TRBD2 (5 bases each). The CDR3 covers 15 residues. V was cut by 2 bases and J by 2 bases, with 11 bases left in between. Per the germline V gene, CDR1 is SGHTA and CDR2 is FQGNSA. CDR3 amino acids: CASSLQKGTTDTQYF. The DNA of the CDR3 is TGTGCCAGCAGCTTACAGAAAGGGACCACAGATACGCAGTATTTT.